Presented here are 10 T cell receptor beta chains from one specimen sequenced in a study of CD8 T cells in ankylosing spondylitis. Overall study findings and caveats: There was a TCR beta motif, made of several highly homologous variants, that appeared characteristic of ankylosing spondylitis blood.

TCRdb analysed the 5' RACE reads with MiXCR anew, one entry per CDR3 protein. The table has over 700,000 distinct CDR3 sequences, roughly 19% seen once. Their target antigens are unknown. Sequencing was performed on blood, either unsorted or a sorted T cell fraction (not recorded which). The receptor source for this set is a male donor with ankylosing spondylitis.

Only a few counts were recorded for this clonotype. The chain recombines TRBV5-1 with TRBJ1-1; tentative D call: TRBD1 (5 bases). With 4 bases removed from V and 4 bases from J, the gap between germline ends came to 17 bases. Germline-derived CDR1 and CDR2 are SGHRS and YFSETQ. The CDR3 sequence is 15 residues long. The CDR3, as DNA: TGCGCCAGCAGCGGTGACAGTTTCAGGAGCACTGAAGCTTTCTTT. Its protein is CASSGDSFRSTEAFF.

In its sample, this clonotype was seen a few times. The rearrangement joins TRBV28 to TRBJ2-7; TRBD1 matches at 10 bases. Unmatched junction bases numbered 8, after V lost 3 bases and J lost 3 bases. Germline-derived CDR1 and CDR2 are MDHEN and SYDVKM. This CDR3 region has 16 residues. CDR3: CASSFNLDRGVYEQYF. The CDR3 coding sequence is TGTGCCAGCAGTTTCAACCTGGACAGGGGGGTCTACGAGCAGTACTTC.

This clonotype was recorded at least ten times. The chain is built from TRBV12-3 or TRBV12-4 and TRBJ2-5; D gene ambiguous. Trimming cost V 3 bases and J 4 bases, with 9 bases left between them. The CDR3 has 13 residues. The CDR3 loop reads CASSFRQGETQYF. For the CDR3, the DNA is TGTGCCAGCAGTTTTAGACAAGGAGAGACCCAGTACTTC.

This clonotype has a handful of counts. The chain links TRBV20-1 to TRBJ2-3; 12 positions match TRBD2. The CDR3 is made up of 14 amino acids. V lost 6 bases to trimming and J lost 3 bases; unmatched junction nucleotides: 4. CDR1 DFQATT and CDR2 SNEGSKA come from the germline V gene (reference sequence). This chain's CDR3 is CSAATSGRTDTQYF. CDR3 DNA: TGCAGTGCCGCGACTAGCGGGAGAACAGATACGCAGTATTTT.

V usage is TRBV12-3 or TRBV12-4 and J usage is TRBJ2-3; TRBD1 is a possible D gene (5 bases). Trimming pared 8 bases from V and 2 bases from J, leaving 14 bases between. CDR3 length: 14 amino acids. The DNA for the CDR3 is TGTGCCAGCTCCCTCTGGACACCCACAGATACGCAGTATTTT. Amino acids: CASSLWTPTDTQYF.

The chain employs TRBV11-1 and TRBJ1-2, with 7 bases lining up with TRBD1. Germline trimming cut 7 bases from V and 4 bases from J; bases unmatched to any gene: 21. Per germline, CDR1 SGHAT and CDR2 FQDESV (reference sequence). The CDR3 runs to 18 residues. The DNA of the CDR3 is TGTGCCAGCAACCTACCACCAGGGGGGGGAGGAACCCCCTATGGCTACACCTTC. Amino acids: CASNLPPGGGGTPYGYTF.

The chain uses TRBV6-1 and TRBJ2-5; TRBD2 aligns across 10 bases. Unmatched junction bases numbered 15, after V lost 6 bases and J lost 5 bases. CDR1 is MNHNS, CDR2 SASEGT, per germline. The CDR3 is made up of 17 amino acids. CDR3 loop: CASSLLTPGLAYETQYF. As DNA, the CDR3 is TGTGCCAGCAGCCTTCTTACACCGGGACTAGCGTACGAGACCCAGTACTTC.

The V gene is TRBV2, the J gene TRBJ2-7; D remains unclear. Germline loops: CDR1 SNHLY, CDR2 FYNNEI. Trimming took 8 bases from V and 0 from J, leaving 17 bases between them. This CDR3 is built from 15 residues. As DNA, the CDR3 is TGTGCCAGCTCGATGGTGGGGTCCAGCTCCTACGAGCAGTACTTC. Translated: CASSMVGSSSYEQYF.

The chain combines TRBV20-1 with TRBJ2-7; TRBD2 matches 9 bases. With V trimmed by 3 bases and J by 4 bases, 13 bases remained unmatched. The CDR3 extends over 16 amino acids. Germline V gene data show CDR1 as DFQATT and CDR2 as SNEGSKA (reference sequence). The CDR3 protein is CSASGVAGASVYEQYF. For the CDR3, the DNA is TGCAGTGCTAGTGGGGTAGCGGGGGCCTCAGTGTACGAGCAGTACTTC.

The chain carries TRBV18 and TRBJ1-2, with TRBD1 matching 9 bases. Trimming took 2 bases from V and 0 from J; bases not matched to a gene: 4. Germline-derived CDR1 and CDR2 are KGHSH and LQKENI. The length of the CDR3 is 16 residues. The CDR3 sequence is CASSPSGDRANYGYTF. The CDR3 DNA sequence: TGTGCCAGCTCACCATCGGGGGACAGGGCTAACTATGGCTACACCTTC.